The subject of this entry is one T cell receptor (beta chain). This clone occurred a few times. The antigen this receptor binds is unknown. No much larger clonotype is one base removed from it; base qualities were not supplied. Receptor libraries were prepared by the immunoSEQ multiplex PCR assay. For the multiplex PCR, a mixture combining 60 forward primers for TCR Vbeta segments and 13 reverse primers for TCR Jbeta segments was used. Amplification of the CDR3 region of rearranged TCR beta genes was performed with a multiplex PCR assay on genomic DNA. The amplified TCR beta libraries were sequenced on the Illumina HiSeq System as 87-base-pair reads. As for how the authors treated the data: A later analysis tallied 75 million to 95 million unique TCR beta chains across the approximately 670 repertoires, and about 10 million of those chains were shared by two or more donors. Raw reads were error-corrected and collapsed into unique sequences with a nearest-neighbor algorithm that merged closely related sequences to remove PCR and sequencing errors. V, D and J gene segments were assigned by aligning CDR3 sequences to IMGT reference sequences. Each retained sequence needed at least a six-nucleotide match to both a V gene segment and a J gene segment. Rearrangements were called productive when the CDR3 lacked stop codons and stayed in frame with V and J; all others were non-productive. CDR3 was defined according to IMGT convention as the region running from the second conserved V-encoded cysteine to the conserved J-encoded phenylalanine. The earlier analysis of around 640 of the donors excluded sequences that lacked an unambiguous match to a single V gene segment. In an earlier analysis of approximately 550 of the donors, V segments were called functional above 56.7% productive rearrangements and were called segregating when the between-donor standard deviation exceeded 5%. A statistical classification framework was built to diagnose cytomegalovirus status from the catalog of TCR beta chain sequences. In a later analysis, TCR nucleotide sequences were compared against IMGT/GENE-DB human TR gene sequences so that V and J genes could be assigned. A later analysis assigned CDR3 sequences and most-parsimonious VDJ recombination scenarios with the TCRdist pipeline. In a later analysis, each TCR beta chain was defined by its CDR3 amino acid sequence together with its V-gene family, and reads without a unique V-gene family were excluded. In a later analysis, 500 to 650 highly shared, low-generation-probability nucleotide sequences were removed to address suspected cross-contamination and a sequencing artifact. In a later analysis, a clonal expansion index was calculated for each public chain from normalized within-repertoire ranks of inferred template counts. Generation probabilities in a later analysis came from a VDJ recombination model fitted to out-of-frame rearrangements, and those results were checked against IGoR. In a later analysis, TCR-TCR, TCR-HLA and TCR-CMV co-occurrence was scored with hypergeometric tests, and a repertoire-size bias correction was applied to TCR pairs. To estimate false discovery rates, a later analysis permuted the HLA or CMV assignments 20 times. In a later analysis, co-occurring TCRs were grouped using DBSCAN, with TCRdist sequence similarity added in when clustering inside HLA-allele-positive subsets. For co-occurrence clustering, repertoires with fewer than 30,000 or more than 120,000 public chains were excluded, along with 5 or 6 repertoires with anomalous nucleotide sharing. TCRdb stores this immuneACCESS table with in-frame sequences only. Part of the clones is absent; in the studies checked, under half of the shortfall reflects unresolved V genes, and no reason is known for the rest. V and J calls and clone size are those listed in that table; D and trimming were worked out from the DNA. The sample profile shows around 140,000 clones; 75% to 85% of them were found once. In total, the top ten clones hold 8.1% of the sample.

This record belongs to a study of cytomegalovirus exposure and HLA in healthy donors (TCRdb year 2017). Some background on the complete study: In an earlier analysis of fewer than 750 of the donors, approximately 260 Gb of sequence data and 100 million or so unique TCR beta sequences from roughly 190 million T cells were reported. An early release covering 550 to 650 HLA-typed donors comprised approximately 290 gigabases of sequencing data and around 80 million unique TCR sequences. The genetic ancestry cluster associated with self-reported Caucasian donors included roughly four fifths of the roughly 410 genotyped donors. The study aimed to test whether signatures of past pathogen exposure could be identified by cataloging public T cell receptors. The study used immunosequencing to profile the T cell repertoires of several hundred subjects and linked those repertoires to cytomegalovirus serostatus. Besides the first cohort of roughly 660 subjects, a separate validation cohort made up of roughly 120 different subjects was used. The study combined high-throughput TCR immunosequencing, statistical association of individual TCRs with disease status, and machine learning to predict cytomegalovirus infection status. A later analysis re-analyzed previously published TCR beta repertoires from 660 or so donors and added high-resolution HLA genotyping to study TCR occurrence patterns. Rather than drawing on any new phenotypic data, the later analysis identified candidate immune exposures from TCR beta sequences and the way those sequences occurred across donors. An earlier analysis of 587 of the donors used high-throughput TCR beta sequencing to judge whether each TCR beta V gene segment behaved as functional or pseudogenic. Donor age, sex, ethnicity and CMV serostatus were compiled together with the repertoire data. Genome-wide SNP genotypes for about 55% of the 666 donors were used in a later genetic analysis, which treated that subset as a discovery cohort. Every discovery cohort repertoire had been produced on one sequencing platform. Both class I and class II loci were covered by HLA typing, at four-digit resolution. The number of donors typed differed by locus, with about 620-630 for A, B, C, DRB1 and DQB1, roughly 520 for DQA1, 600 to 610 for DPA1, and under 490 for DPB1. Because of strong linkage in the cohort, roughly five DR-DQ haplotypes were treated as single units for association and clustering. On average, 235,054 unique TCR beta nucleotide sequences were sequenced per donor among about 400 genotyped donors of the cohort, with roughly 18% of those sequences being non-productive. Study-wide findings and limitations: In a later analysis, the rate of TCR association differed among HLA loci, with DRB1 alleles having the most associated TCRs and HLA-C alleles having the fewest. The only immune exposure information available for the cohort was CMV serostatus. According to a later genetic analysis, donors in an Asian-associated ancestry cluster had fewer N-insertions in productive TCRs than the approximately 650-donor mean. At a false discovery rate of 0.05, a later analysis linked under 20,000 TCR beta sequences to specific HLA alleles. In this cohort, only TCR beta chains were sequenced, and detectable features were limited by the absence of alpha or paired-chain data. The authors suggested that the approach could potentially be extended to other disease states and immunological phenotypes. Roughly 15 rarely observed V segments, including chromosome 9 orphons, were excluded from the earlier analysis of just under 600 of the donors because counts were too low. In both the original and validation cohorts, the classifier was reported to diagnose cytomegalovirus status with high specificity and sensitivity. A later analysis found that most CMV-associated TCR beta chains appeared HLA-restricted, with HLA associations seemingly driven largely by CMV exposure. In a later genetic analysis, a missense DCLRE1C variant was associated with V-gene and J-gene trimming of TCR beta chains, and the association was replicated in an independent cohort. A further reported finding was that TCR beta sequences accurately predicted the HLA-A and HLA-B alleles for most subjects in the first cohort. Some IMGT-functional V segments, including TRBV6-2 and TRBV6-3, could not be distinguished by the 87-base-pair reads and were therefore excluded. Compared with equally common non-associated chains, HLA-associated TCR beta chains in a later analysis were more clonally expanded and had lower generation probabilities. Because HLA typing was unavailable for some donors at each locus, only the typed subset was used in association tests. Linkage disequilibrium might explain the correlated functional status among segregating V segments, but an unknown experimental factor could not be excluded. A few of the identified cytomegalovirus-associated TCR beta chains were confirmed in vitro to be specific for cytomegalovirus antigens. In an earlier analysis of fewer than 750 of the donors, most TCR beta V segments were observed in productive rearrangements about 87% or about 30% of the time, broadly matching IMGT annotations. Most TCR sequences were observed very rarely across donors, whereas some public TCRs were present in many individuals. A total of some 180 TCR beta chains were listed by the study as associated with cytomegalovirus. Assigning TCR associations to individual alleles was difficult when HLA alleles, especially DR and DQ, strongly co-occurred. Several of the top co-occurrence clusters appeared to be linked to parvovirus B19, influenza, CMV and Epstein-Barr virus, according to a later analysis. A cluster of highly shared sequence variants was judged likely to represent a technical artifact of the sequencing pipeline. Presence/absence analyses assumed roughly uniform sequencing depth across donors, an assumption that may not hold.

Including the terminal cysteine and phenylalanine, the CDR3 comprises 13 residues. Only the CDR3 portion is preserved as DNA: 39 bases, with reading frame beginning at the first base. V drops 4 bases and J drops 7 bases, leaving 12 bases in between. CDR1 SGDLS and CDR2 YYNGEE are derived from the germline V gene. The cohort was made up of 500 to 800 healthy bone marrow donors. At the time of sampling, every cohort member was nominally healthy, though immune exposures that went unrecorded were likely present. The donor was CMV seropositive and belonged to the group of 250 to 300 seropositive cohort members. A peripheral blood sample was provided by each donor, and peripheral blood mononuclear cells were used for TCR beta sequencing. Genomic DNA extraction from the blood cell samples was performed with the Qiagen DNeasy Blood Extraction Kit.

The chain couples TRBV9 to TRBJ1-5, and perhaps TRBD1 as D gene, on 5 matching bases. Specimen: PBMCs. This clonotype originated in a woman between 45 and 60 years old in good health and CMV-seropositive. CDR3 loop: CASSLGAGQPQHF. The nucleotides read TGTGCCAGCAGCCTAGGGGCCGGACAGCCCCAGCATTTT.